This T cell receptor (beta chain) appears in the sequencing data of a study of blood T cells in healthy people across ages. General study findings and limits: Naive CD4+ cells and diversity were both higher in long-lived donors than in aged donors.

Each sample used at least 7 million PBMCs. On this clonotype: The antigen is unknown.

For the second PCR, which ran for roughly 6 to 12 cycles, a sample-barcoded 5' primer and a J-beta primer mix were used. Every cDNA molecule bore a tag from a template-switch adaptor containing 12 random nucleotides. Each sample yielded at least 3 million CDR3-containing paired-end reads. TCRdb passed the 5' RACE reads through MiXCR, listing each CDR3 protein once. This table has 650,000 to 900,000 distinct CDR3 sequences, approximately 65% appearing once. Source material: blood. The origin of this receptor is a young man in good health.

CDR3 sequence: CASSLSPGQLYGYTF. CDR3 coding DNA: TGTGCCAGCAGCCTTAGCCCGGGACAGCTCTATGGCTACACCTTC. This rearrangement joins TRBV7-2 to TRBJ1-2; 7 bases fit TRBD1. This CDR3 has 15 amino acids. The ends lost 5 bases at V and 4 bases at J; junction bases unmatched: 10. CDR1 SGHTA and CDR2 FQGNSA come from the germline V gene.